The rows below give T cell receptor beta chains drawn from one sample of a study of blood T cell repertoires in COVID-19. Method: immunoSEQ multiplex PCR; TCRdb's copy keeps in-frame clones and lacks some. The sample includes 55,000 to 75,000 clones, roughly 81% seen only once; the top ten take around a tenth. The sequenced sample was peripheral blood. The receptors shown here come from a human donor in a cohort sampled during active COVID-19. Both conserved end residues are part of each CDR3. Fields, in order: CDR3 protein, J gene, V gene, clone size. Size is omitted from some rows. Given values are once, few, many or a class for expanded clones.

cdr3_aa: CAITLAGSYEQYF
j_call: TRBJ2-7
v_call: TRBV6-5
clone_size: once

cdr3_aa: CASSLGGQGGGEQYF
j_call: TRBJ2-7
v_call: TRBV5-4
clone_size: -

cdr3_aa: CASSYESDGTDTQYF
j_call: TRBJ2-3
v_call: TRBV6-2/TRBV6-3
clone_size: -

cdr3_aa: CASSEGQARTFDEQFF
j_call: TRBJ2-1
v_call: TRBV6-1
clone_size: -

cdr3_aa: CAISGDNTEAFF
j_call: TRBJ1-1
v_call: TRBV10-3
clone_size: -

cdr3_aa: CASSPQTGATGELFF
j_call: TRBJ2-2
v_call: TRBV7-9
clone_size: -

cdr3_aa: CASSRGQGRTGELFF
j_call: TRBJ2-2
v_call: TRBV9
clone_size: -

cdr3_aa: CASSLLASGTNEQFF
j_call: TRBJ2-1
v_call: TRBV7-9
clone_size: -

cdr3_aa: CASSLFPIAGGDSGANVLTF
j_call: TRBJ2-6
v_call: TRBV7-3
clone_size: -

cdr3_aa: CASSQGIQQGGETQYF
j_call: TRBJ2-5
v_call: TRBV4-1
clone_size: -

cdr3_aa: CASSQVKGQGKHQPQHF
j_call: TRBJ1-5
v_call: TRBV3-1/TRBV3-2
clone_size: few

cdr3_aa: CATSEAGAYQPQHF
j_call: TRBJ1-5
v_call: TRBV24-1
clone_size: few

cdr3_aa: CASSVVGQGLGEQFF
j_call: TRBJ2-1
v_call: TRBV9
clone_size: -

cdr3_aa: CASSHGGAPSEQFF
j_call: TRBJ2-1
v_call: TRBV5-4
clone_size: -

cdr3_aa: CASSAASLRGGYTF
j_call: TRBJ1-2
v_call: TRBV9
clone_size: -

cdr3_aa: CASSYEGADGYTF
j_call: TRBJ1-2
v_call: TRBV6-2/TRBV6-3
clone_size: -

cdr3_aa: CASSQELGIYEQYF
j_call: TRBJ2-7
v_call: TRBV4-2
clone_size: -

cdr3_aa: CATQGQGNEQYF
j_call: TRBJ2-7
v_call: TRBV2
clone_size: -

cdr3_aa: CASSRLYEQYF
j_call: TRBJ2-7
v_call: TRBV28
clone_size: -

cdr3_aa: CASSYSRGGTHEAFF
j_call: TRBJ1-1
v_call: TRBV6-5
clone_size: -

cdr3_aa: CASRGQGDSYNSPLHF
j_call: TRBJ1-6
v_call: TRBV7-2
clone_size: -

cdr3_aa: CASSHTGIVAGELFF
j_call: TRBJ2-2
v_call: TRBV4-1
clone_size: -

cdr3_aa: CASSARVWSEKLFF
j_call: TRBJ1-4
v_call: TRBV27
clone_size: -

cdr3_aa: CASASSLAGLGGELFF
j_call: TRBJ2-2
v_call: TRBV5-4
clone_size: -

cdr3_aa: CASTPNRGGRNQPQHF
j_call: TRBJ1-5
v_call: TRBV28
clone_size: -

cdr3_aa: CASQGFYPTGELFF
j_call: TRBJ2-2
v_call: TRBV19
clone_size: -

cdr3_aa: CASSHPGDTEAFF
j_call: TRBJ1-1
v_call: TRBV4-1
clone_size: -

cdr3_aa: CASSLGRTGEGETQYF
j_call: TRBJ2-5
v_call: TRBV13
clone_size: once

cdr3_aa: CAWTVGTAAYEQYF
j_call: TRBJ2-7
v_call: TRBV30
clone_size: -

cdr3_aa: CASSSRGTGDFGNQPQHF
j_call: TRBJ1-5
v_call: TRBV28
clone_size: -

cdr3_aa: CATEGLAGVELFF
j_call: TRBJ2-2
v_call: TRBV28
clone_size: -